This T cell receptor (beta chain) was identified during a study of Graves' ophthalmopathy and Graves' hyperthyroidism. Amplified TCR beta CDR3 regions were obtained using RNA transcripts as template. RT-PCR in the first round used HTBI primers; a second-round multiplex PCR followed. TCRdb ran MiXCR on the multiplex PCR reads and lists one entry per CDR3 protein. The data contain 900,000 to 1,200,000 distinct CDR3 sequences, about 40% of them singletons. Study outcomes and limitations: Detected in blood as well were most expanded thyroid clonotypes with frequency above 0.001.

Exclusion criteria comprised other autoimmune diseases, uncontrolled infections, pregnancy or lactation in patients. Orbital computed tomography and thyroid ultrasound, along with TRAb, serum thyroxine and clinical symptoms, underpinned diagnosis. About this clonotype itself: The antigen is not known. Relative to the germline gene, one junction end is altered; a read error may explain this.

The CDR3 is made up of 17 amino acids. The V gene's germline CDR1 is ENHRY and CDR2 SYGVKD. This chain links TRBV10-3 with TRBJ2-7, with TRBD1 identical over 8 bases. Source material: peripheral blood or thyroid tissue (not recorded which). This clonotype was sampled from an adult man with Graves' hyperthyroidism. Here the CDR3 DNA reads TGTGCCAGCAGTGGAGTTGACAGGGGCTTACCTTTCTACGAGCAGTACTTC. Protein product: CASSGVDRGLPFYEQYF.